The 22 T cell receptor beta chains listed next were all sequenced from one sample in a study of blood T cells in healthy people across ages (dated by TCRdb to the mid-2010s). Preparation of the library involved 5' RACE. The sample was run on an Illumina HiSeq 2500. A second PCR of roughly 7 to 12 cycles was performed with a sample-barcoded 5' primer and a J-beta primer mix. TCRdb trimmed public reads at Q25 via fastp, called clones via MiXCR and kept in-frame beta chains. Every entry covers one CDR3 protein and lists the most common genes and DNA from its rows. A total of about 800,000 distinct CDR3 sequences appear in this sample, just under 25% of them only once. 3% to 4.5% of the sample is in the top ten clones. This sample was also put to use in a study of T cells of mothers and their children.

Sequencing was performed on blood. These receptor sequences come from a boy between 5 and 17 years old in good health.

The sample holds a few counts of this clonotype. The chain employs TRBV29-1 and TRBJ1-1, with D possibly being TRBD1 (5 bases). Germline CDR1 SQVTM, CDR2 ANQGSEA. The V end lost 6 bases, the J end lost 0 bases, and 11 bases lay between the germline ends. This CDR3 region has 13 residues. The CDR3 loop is CSVYRRLNTEAFF. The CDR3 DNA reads TGCAGCGTATACAGGCGACTGAACACTGAAGCTTTCTTT.

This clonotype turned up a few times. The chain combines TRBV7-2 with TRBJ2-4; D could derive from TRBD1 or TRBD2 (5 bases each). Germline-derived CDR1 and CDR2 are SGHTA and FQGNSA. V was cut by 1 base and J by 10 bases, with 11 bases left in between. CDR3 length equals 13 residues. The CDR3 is CASSLGDGTIQYF. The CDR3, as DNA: TGTGCCAGCAGCTTAGGAGACGGGACGATTCAGTACTTC.

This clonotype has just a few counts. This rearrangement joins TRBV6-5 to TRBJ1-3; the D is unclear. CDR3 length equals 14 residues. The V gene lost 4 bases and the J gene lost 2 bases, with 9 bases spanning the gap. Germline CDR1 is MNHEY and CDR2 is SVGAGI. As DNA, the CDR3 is TGTGCCAGCAGTTCGCCTATCACTGGAAACACCATATATTTT. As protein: CASSSPITGNTIYF.

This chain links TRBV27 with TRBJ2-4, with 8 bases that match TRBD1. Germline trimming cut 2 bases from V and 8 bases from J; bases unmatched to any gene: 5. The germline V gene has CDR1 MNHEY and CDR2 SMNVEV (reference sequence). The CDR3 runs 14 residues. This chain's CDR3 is CASSLDRGVDIQYF. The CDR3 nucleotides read TGTGCCAGCAGTTTAGACAGGGGAGTCGACATTCAGTACTTC.

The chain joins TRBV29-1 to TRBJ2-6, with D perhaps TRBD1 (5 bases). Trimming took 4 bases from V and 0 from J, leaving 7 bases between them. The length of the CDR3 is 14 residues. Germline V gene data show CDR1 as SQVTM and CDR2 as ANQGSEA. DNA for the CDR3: TGCAGCGTTGCCCAGGGCTCTGGGGCCAACGTCCTGACTTTC. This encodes CSVAQGSGANVLTF.

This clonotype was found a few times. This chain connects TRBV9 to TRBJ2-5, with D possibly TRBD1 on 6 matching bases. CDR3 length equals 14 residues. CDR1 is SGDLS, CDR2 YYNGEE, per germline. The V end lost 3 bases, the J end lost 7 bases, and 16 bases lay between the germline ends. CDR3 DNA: TGTGCCAGCAGCGATAGGACAGCCGGGTGGACCCAGTACTTC. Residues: CASSDRTAGWTQYF.

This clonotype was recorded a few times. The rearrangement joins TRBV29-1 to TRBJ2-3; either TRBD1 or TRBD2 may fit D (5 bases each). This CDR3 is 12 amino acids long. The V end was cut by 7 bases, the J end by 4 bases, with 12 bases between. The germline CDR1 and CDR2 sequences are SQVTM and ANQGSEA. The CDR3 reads CSADQGADTQYF. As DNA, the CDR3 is TGCAGCGCGGATCAGGGAGCAGATACGCAGTATTTT.

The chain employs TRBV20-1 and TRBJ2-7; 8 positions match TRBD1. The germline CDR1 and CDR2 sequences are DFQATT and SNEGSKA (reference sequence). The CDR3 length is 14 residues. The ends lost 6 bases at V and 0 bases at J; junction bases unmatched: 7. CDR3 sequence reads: CSAVGQGSSYEQYF. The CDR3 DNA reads TGCAGTGCAGTTGGACAGGGCAGCTCCTACGAGCAGTACTTC.

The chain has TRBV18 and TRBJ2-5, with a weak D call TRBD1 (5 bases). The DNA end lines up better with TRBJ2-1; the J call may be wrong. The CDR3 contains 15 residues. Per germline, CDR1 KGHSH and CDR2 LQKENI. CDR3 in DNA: TGTGCCAGCTCACCACCGCTGCAGGGTGGTAGAGAGCAGTTCTTC. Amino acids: CASSPPLQGGREQFF.

The CDR3 coding sequence is TGCAGCGGGGGACGGAACCAAGAGACCCAGTACTTC. Protein product: CSGGRNQETQYF. The V call is TRBV20-1, the J call TRBJ2-5; weak D call: TRBD2 (6 bases). This CDR3 comprises 12 residues. Per germline, CDR1 DFQATT and CDR2 SNEGSKA (reference sequence).

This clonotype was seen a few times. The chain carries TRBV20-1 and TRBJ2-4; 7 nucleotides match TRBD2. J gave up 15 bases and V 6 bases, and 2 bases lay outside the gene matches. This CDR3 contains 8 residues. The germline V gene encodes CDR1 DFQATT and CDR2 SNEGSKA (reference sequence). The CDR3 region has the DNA TGCAGTGCAGGACTAGGGTACTTC. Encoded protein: CSAGLGYF.

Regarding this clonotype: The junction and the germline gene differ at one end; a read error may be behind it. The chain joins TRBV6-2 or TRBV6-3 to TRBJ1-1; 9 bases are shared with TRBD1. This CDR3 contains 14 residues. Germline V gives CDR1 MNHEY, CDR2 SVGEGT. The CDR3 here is CAIRTGARYAEVFF. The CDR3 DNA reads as TGTGCCATCCGGACAGGGGCCAGATACGCTGAAGTTTTCTTT.

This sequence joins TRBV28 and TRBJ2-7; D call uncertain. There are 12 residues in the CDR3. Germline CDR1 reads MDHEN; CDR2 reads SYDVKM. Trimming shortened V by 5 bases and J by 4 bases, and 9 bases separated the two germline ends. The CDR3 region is CASSIEQYEQYF. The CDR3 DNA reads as TGTGCCAGCAGTATAGAACAATACGAGCAGTACTTC.

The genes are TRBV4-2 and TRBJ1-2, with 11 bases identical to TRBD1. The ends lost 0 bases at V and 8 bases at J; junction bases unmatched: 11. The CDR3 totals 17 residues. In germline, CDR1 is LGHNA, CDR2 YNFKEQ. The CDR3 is CASSQDLGDRGAVGYTF. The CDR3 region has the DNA TGTGCCAGCAGCCAAGATCTCGGGGACAGGGGGGCAGTCGGCTACACCTTC.

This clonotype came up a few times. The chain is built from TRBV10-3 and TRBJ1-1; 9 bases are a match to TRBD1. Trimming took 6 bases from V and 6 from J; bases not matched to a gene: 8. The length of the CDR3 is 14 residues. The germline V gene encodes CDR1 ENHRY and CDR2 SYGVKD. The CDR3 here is CAIRDRGVEAEAFF. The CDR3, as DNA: TGTGCCATCAGGGACAGGGGAGTCGAAGCTGAAGCTTTCTTT.

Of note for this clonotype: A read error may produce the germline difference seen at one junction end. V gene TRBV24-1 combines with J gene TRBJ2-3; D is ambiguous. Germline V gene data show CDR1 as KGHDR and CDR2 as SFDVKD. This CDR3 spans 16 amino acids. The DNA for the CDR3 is TGTGCCACCGGTGATTTACCGTCTAGGAGCACAGATACGCAGTATTTT. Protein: CATGDLPSRSTDTQYF.

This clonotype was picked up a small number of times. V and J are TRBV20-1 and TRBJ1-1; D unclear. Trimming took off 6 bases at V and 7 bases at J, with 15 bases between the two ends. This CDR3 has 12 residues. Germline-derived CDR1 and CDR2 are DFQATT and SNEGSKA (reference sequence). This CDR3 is CSAGAGKGEAFF. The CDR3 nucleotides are TGCAGTGCCGGCGCGGGGAAGGGTGAAGCTTTCTTT.

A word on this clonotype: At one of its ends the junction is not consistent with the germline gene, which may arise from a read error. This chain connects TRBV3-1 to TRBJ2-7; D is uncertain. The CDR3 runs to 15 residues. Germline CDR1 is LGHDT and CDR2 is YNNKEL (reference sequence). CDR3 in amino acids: CASSQGPTILYEQYF. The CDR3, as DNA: TGCGCCAGCAGCCAAGGGCCCACTATCCTCTACGAGCAGTACTTC.

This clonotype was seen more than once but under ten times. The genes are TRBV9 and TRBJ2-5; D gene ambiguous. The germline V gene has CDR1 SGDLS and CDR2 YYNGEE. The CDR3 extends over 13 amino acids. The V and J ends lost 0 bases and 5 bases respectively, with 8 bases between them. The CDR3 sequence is CASSVDVHETQYF. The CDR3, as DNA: TGTGCCAGCAGCGTAGACGTTCATGAGACCCAGTACTTC.

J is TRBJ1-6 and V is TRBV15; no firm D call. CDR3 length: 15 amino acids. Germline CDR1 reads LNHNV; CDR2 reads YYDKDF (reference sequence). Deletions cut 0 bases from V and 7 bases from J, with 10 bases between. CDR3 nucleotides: TGTGCCACCAGCAGAGATACCTTTTCAAATTCACCCCTCCACTTT. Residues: CATSRDTFSNSPLHF. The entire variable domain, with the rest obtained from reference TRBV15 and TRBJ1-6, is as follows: DAMVIQNPRYQVTQFGKPVTLSCSQTLNHNVMYWYQQKSSQAPKLLFHYYDKDFNNEADTPDNFQSRRPNTSFCFLDIRSPGLGDTAMYLCATSRDTFSNSPLHFGNGTRLTVT.

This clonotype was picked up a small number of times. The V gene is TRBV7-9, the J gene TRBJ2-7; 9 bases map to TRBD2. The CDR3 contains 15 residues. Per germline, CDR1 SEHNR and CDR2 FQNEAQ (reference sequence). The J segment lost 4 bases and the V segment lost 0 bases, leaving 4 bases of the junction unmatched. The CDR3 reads CASSLASGSIYEQYF. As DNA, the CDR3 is TGTGCCAGCAGCTTAGCTAGCGGGAGTATTTACGAGCAGTACTTC.

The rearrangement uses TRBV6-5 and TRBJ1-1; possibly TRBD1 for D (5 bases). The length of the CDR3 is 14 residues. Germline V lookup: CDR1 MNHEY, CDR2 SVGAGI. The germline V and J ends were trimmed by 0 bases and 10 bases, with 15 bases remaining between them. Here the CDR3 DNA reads TGTGCCAGCAGTTACTCCTGGACAACTATCGGAGCTTTCTTT. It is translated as CASSYSWTTIGAFF.